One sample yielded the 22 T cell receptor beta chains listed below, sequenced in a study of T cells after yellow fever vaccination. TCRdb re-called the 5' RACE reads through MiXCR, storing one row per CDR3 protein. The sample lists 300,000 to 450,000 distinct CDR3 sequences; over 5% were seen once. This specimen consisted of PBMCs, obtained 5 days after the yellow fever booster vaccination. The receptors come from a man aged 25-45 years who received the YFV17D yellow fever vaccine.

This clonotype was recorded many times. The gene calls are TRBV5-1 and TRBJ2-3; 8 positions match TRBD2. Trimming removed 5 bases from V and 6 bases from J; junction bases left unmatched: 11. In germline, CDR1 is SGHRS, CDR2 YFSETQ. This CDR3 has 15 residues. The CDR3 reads CASSSSPGGGDTQYF. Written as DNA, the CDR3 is TGCGCCAGCAGTTCGTCCCCCGGGGGGGGGGATACGCAGTATTTT.

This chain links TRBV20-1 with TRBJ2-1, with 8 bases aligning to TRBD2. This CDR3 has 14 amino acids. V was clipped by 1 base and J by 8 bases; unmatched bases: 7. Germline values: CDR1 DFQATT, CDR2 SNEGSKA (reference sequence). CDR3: CSARALAGLDEQFF. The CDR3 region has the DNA TGCAGTGCTAGAGCCCTAGCGGGTCTTGATGAGCAGTTCTTC.

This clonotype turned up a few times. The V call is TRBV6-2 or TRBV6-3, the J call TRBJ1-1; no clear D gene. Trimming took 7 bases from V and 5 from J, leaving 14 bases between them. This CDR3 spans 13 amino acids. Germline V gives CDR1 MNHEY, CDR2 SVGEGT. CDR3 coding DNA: TGTGCCAGCAAAGAGGGAGTAGAGACTGAAGCTTTCTTT. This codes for CASKEGVETEAFF.

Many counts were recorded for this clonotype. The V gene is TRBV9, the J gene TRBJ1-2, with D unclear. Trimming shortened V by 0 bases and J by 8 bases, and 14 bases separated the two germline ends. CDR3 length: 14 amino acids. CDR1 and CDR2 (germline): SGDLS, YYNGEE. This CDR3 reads CASSVASGRGGYTF. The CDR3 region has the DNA TGTGCCAGCAGCGTAGCGTCCGGGCGAGGAGGCTACACCTTC.

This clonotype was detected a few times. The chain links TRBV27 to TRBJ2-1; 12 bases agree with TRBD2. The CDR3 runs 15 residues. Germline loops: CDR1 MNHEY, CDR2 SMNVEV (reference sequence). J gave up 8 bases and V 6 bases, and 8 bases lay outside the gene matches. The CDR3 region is CASRALAGGSDEQFF. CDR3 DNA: TGTGCCAGCAGAGCGCTAGCGGGAGGGTCGGATGAGCAGTTCTTC.

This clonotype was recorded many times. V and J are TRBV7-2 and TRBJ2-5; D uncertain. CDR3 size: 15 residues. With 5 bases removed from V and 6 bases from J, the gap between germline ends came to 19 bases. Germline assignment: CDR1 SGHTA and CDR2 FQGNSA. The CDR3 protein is CASSPGPDHKQTQYF. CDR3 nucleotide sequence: TGTGCCAGCAGCCCTGGCCCGGACCATAAGCAGACCCAGTACTTC. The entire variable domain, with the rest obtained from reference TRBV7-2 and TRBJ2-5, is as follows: GAGVSQSPSNKVTEKGKDVELRCDPISGHTALYWYRQSLGQGLEFLIYFQGNSAPDKSGLPSDRFSAERTGGSVSTLTIQRTQQEDSAVYLCASSPGPDHKQTQYFGPGTRLLVL.

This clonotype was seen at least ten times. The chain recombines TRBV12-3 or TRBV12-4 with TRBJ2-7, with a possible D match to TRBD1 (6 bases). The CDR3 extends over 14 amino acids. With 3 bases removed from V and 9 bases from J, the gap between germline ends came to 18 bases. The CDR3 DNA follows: TGTGCCAGCAGTTTTAACAGGGAAGGAGGAGGGCAGTACTTC. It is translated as CASSFNREGGGQYF.

The DNA for the CDR3 is TGTGCCAGCACCAAGCAGAGCCCTTACAATGAGCAGTTCTTC. Translated: CASTKQSPYNEQFF. The J gene is TRBJ2-1, the V gene TRBV7-4; D is undetermined. This CDR3 has 14 residues. Germline assignment: CDR1 SGHVT and CDR2 SQSDAQ. Trimming cost V 7 bases and J 4 bases, with 14 bases left between them.

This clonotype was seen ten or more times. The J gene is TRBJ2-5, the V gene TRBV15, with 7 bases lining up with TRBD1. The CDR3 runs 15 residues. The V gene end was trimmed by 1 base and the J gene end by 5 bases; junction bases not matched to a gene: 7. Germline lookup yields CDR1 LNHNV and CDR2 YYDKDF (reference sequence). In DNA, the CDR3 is TGTGCCACCAGCAGAGGGGACAGTGGGGTCGAGACCCAGTACTTC. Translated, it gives CATSRGDSGVETQYF.

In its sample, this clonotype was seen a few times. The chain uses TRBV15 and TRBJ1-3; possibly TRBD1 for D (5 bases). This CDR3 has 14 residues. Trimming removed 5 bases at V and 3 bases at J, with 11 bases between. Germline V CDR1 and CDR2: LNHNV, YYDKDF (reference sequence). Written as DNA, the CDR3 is TGTGCCACCAGCTCCCGGGGCTATGGAAACACCATATATTTT. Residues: CATSSRGYGNTIYF.

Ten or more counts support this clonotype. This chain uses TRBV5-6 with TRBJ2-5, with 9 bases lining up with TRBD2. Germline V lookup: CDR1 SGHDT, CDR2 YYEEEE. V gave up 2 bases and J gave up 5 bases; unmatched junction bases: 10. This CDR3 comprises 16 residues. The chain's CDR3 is CASSFLGLAGVETQYF. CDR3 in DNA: TGTGCCAGCAGCTTCCTAGGGTTAGCGGGAGTGGAGACCCAGTACTTC. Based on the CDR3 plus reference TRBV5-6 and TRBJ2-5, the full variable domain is DAGVTQSPTHLIKTRGQQVTLRCSPKSGHDTVSWYQQALGQGPQFIFQYYEEEERQRGNFPDRFSGHQFPNYSSELNVNALLLGDSALYLCASSFLGLAGVETQYFGPGTRLLVL.

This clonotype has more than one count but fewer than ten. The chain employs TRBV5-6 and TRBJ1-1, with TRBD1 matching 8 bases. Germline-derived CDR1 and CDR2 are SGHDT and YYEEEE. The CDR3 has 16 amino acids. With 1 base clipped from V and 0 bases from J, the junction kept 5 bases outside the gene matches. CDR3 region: CASSLWTGLMNTEAFF. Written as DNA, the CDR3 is TGTGCCAGCAGCTTGTGGACAGGGCTTATGAACACTGAAGCTTTCTTT.

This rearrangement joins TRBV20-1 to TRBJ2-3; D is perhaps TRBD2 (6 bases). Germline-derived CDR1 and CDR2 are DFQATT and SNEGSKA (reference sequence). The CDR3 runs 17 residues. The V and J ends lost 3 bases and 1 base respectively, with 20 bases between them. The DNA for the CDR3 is TGCAGTGCTAGTACCGGGCGGGGCTTAGTAGGCACAGATACGCAGTATTTT. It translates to CSASTGRGLVGTDTQYF.

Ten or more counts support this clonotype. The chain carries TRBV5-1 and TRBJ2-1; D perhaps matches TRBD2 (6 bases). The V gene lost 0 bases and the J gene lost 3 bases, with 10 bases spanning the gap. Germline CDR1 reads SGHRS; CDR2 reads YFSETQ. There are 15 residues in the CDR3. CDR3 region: CASSLEGLDYNEQFF. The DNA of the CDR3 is TGCGCCAGCAGCTTGGAGGGACTCGACTACAATGAGCAGTTCTTC.

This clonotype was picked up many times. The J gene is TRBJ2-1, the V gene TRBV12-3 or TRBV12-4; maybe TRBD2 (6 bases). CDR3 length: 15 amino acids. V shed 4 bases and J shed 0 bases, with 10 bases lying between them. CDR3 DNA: TGTGCCAGCAGTTATGTCGGGGGCTCCTACAATGAGCAGTTCTTC. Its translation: CASSYVGGSYNEQFF.

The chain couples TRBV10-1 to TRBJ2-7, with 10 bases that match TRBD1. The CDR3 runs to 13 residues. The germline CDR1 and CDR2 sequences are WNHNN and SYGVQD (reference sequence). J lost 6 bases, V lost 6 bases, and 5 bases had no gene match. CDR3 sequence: CASSGDRGSEQYF. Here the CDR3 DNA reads TGCGCCAGCAGCGGGGACAGGGGAAGCGAGCAGTACTTC.

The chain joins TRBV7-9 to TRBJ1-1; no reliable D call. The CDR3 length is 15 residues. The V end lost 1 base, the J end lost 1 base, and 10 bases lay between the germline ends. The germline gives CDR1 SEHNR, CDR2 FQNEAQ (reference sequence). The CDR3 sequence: CASSLVSTSNTEAFF. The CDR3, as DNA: TGTGCCAGCAGCTTAGTGTCTACCTCGAACACTGAAGCTTTCTTT.

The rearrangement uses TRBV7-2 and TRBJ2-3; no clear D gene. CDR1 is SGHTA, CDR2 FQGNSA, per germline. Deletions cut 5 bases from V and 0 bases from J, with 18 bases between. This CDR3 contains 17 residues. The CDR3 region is CASSIQLGKASTDTQYF. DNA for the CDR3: TGTGCCAGCAGCATACAGCTAGGAAAGGCTAGCACAGATACGCAGTATTTT.

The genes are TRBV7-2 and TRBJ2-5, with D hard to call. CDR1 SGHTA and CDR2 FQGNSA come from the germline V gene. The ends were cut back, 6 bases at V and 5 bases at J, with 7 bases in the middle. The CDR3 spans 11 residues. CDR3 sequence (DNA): TGTGCCAGCAGAACAACCGAGACCCAGTACTTC. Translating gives CASRTTETQYF.

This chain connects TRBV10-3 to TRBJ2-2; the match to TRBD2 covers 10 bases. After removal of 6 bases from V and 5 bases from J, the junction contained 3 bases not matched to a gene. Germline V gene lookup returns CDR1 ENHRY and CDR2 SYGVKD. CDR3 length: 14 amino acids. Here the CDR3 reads CAISPSGSTGELFF. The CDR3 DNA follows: TGTGCCATCAGCCCTAGCGGGAGTACCGGGGAGCTGTTTTTT.

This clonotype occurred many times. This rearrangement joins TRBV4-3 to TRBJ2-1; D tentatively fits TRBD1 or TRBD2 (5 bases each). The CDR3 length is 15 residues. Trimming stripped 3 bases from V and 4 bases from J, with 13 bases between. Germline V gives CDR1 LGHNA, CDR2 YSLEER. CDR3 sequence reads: CASSHYLGPYNEQFF. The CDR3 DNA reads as TGCGCCAGCAGCCATTATTTGGGACCTTACAATGAGCAGTTCTTC.

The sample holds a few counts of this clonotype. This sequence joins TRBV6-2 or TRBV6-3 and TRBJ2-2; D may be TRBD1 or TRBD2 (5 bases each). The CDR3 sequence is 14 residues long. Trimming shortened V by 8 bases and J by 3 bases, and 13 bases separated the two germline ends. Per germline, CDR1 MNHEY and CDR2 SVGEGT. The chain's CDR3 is CASEWGSYTGELFF. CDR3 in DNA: TGTGCCAGCGAGTGGGGGAGTTACACCGGGGAGCTGTTTTTT.